A selection of T cell receptor beta chains follows, all from one sample in a study of blood T cell repertoires in COVID-19. Libraries were prepared by immunoSEQ multiplex PCR; TCRdb keeps only in-frame clonotypes and omits some of them. The repertoire has some 260,000 clones, around 87% of them found once; the top ten carry about 6%. Sequencing was done on a sample of PBMCs or T cells enriched from blood (not recorded which). All receptors come from a woman aged 25 to 45 with acute COVID-19. Both conserved end residues are part of each CDR3. The D gene is left open where the match is weak. Rows give clone size only sometimes, using once, few, many, or a class for an expanded clone.

TRBV14	-	TRBJ1-2	-	CASSQVPALYGYTF	TGTGCCAGCAGCCAAGTTCCCGCACTCTATGGCTACACCTTC
TRBV19	-	TRBJ2-7	TRBD1	CASSIDPTGGEQYF	TGTGCCAGTAGTATAGATCCCACAGGGGGCGAGCAGTACTTC
TRBV9	-	TRBJ1-1	-	CASSKLQGNTEAFF	TGTGCCAGCAGCAAACTCCAGGGGAACACTGAAGCTTTCTTT
TRBV29-1	-	TRBJ1-2	-	CSVRGGIYGYTF	TGCAGCGTTAGAGGCGGCATCTATGGCTACACCTTC
TRBV5-4	-	TRBJ2-7	TRBD2	CASSPGLAGGNDYEQYF	TGTGCCAGCAGTCCGGGACTAGCGGGAGGTAATGACTACGAGCAGTACTTC
TRBV28	-	TRBJ2-7	-	CASSEGGRNEQYF	TGTGCCAGCAGCGAAGGAGGGAGGAACGAGCAGTACTTC
TRBV6-6	-	TRBJ1-2	-	CASKVTEGGNYGYTF	TGTGCCAGCAAAGTTACTGAGGGGGGGAACTATGGCTACACCTTC
TRBV6-5	-	TRBJ2-3	-	CASKMTRTDTQYF	TGTGCCAGCAAAATGACGAGGACAGATACGCAGTATTTT
TRBV7-2	-	TRBJ1-5	-	CASSPPGEWGVSNQPQHF	TGTGCCAGCAGCCCCCCAGGGGAGTGGGGTGTGAGCAATCAGCCCCAGCATTTT
TRBV2	-	TRBJ1-6	-	CASSEWVASSYNSPLHF	TGTGCCAGCAGTGAATGGGTGGCTAGCTCCTATAATTCACCCCTCCACTTT
TRBV5-1	-	TRBJ2-7	TRBD2	CASSLALGGAYEQYF	TGCGCCAGCAGCTTGGCGCTCGGGGGGGCCTACGAGCAGTACTTC
TRBV19	-	TRBJ1-5	-	CASNGGARRNQPQHF	TGTGCCAGTAACGGAGGGGCGCGGCGGAATCAGCCCCAGCATTTT
TRBV9	-	TRBJ1-1	TRBD1	CASSPKEGADTEAFF	TGTGCCAGCAGCCCCAAGGAGGGGGCGGACACTGAAGCTTTCTTT
TRBV7-9	-	TRBJ1-4	-	CASSLARGLNEKLFF	TGTGCCAGCAGCTTAGCGCGGGGCCTTAATGAAAAACTGTTTTTT
TRBV4-3	-	TRBJ1-5	-	CASSQDPSSNQPQHF	TGCGCCAGCAGCCAAGATCCCAGTAGCAATCAGCCCCAGCATTTT
TRBV3-1/TRBV3-2	-	TRBJ1-4	TRBD1	CASSPWTGEGEKLFF	TGTGCCAGCAGCCCTTGGACAGGGGAAGGAGAAAAACTGTTTTTT
TRBV28	-	TRBJ1-5	-	CASRGPSSNQPQHF	TGTGCCAGTAGGGGTCCTTCTAGCAATCAGCCCCAGCATTTT
TRBV20-1	-	TRBJ2-1	-	CSASIGDNEQFF	TGCAGTGCTAGTATAGGGGACAATGAGCAGTTCTTC
TRBV4-1	-	TRBJ2-5	TRBD2	CASSQLLGLAEQETQYF	TGCGCCAGCAGCCAACTATTGGGACTAGCGGAGCAAGAGACCCAGTACTTC
TRBV19	once	TRBJ2-5	-	CASSARTRQETQYF	TGTGCCAGTAGTGCTAGGACAAGACAAGAGACCCAGTACTTC
TRBV9	-	TRBJ1-2	-	CASSPRVVTVSNYGYTF	TGTGCCAGCAGCCCCCGAGTGGTGACAGTGAGTAACTATGGCTACACCTTC
TRBV10-3	-	TRBJ1-3	-	CAFATNGNTIYF	TGTGCCTTTGCGACAAACGGAAACACCATATATTTT
TRBV28	-	TRBJ2-2	TRBD2	CASSLYPGGGGELFF	TGTGCCAGCAGTTTATACCCCGGGGGGGGCGGGGAGCTGTTTTTT
TRBV2	-	TRBJ2-7	TRBD2	CASAPGLAIHEQYF	TGTGCCAGCGCTCCGGGACTAGCGATCCACGAGCAGTACTTC
TRBV5-6	-	TRBJ1-2	-	CASSALDRSNYGYTF	TGTGCCAGCAGCGCCTTGGACAGATCTAACTATGGCTACACCTTC
TRBV29-1	-	TRBJ2-1	-	CSVGAGSSYNEQFF	TGCAGCGTTGGGGCTGGGAGCTCCTACAATGAGCAGTTCTTC
TRBV18	-	TRBJ2-5	-	CASSPPAETQYF	TGTGCCAGCTCACCACCAGCGGAGACCCAGTACTTC
TRBV11-2	-	TRBJ1-2	-	CASSPFYRADINYGYTF	TGTGCCAGCAGCCCCTTCTACAGAGCCGATATAAACTATGGCTACACCTTC
TRBV7-8	-	TRBJ2-5	-	CASSLFGGEETQYF	TGTGCCAGCAGCTTATTTGGCGGGGAGGAAACCCAGTACTTC
TRBV12-3/TRBV12-4	-	TRBJ2-1	-	CASSFTRYNEQFF	TGTGCCAGCAGTTTCACCCGGTACAATGAGCAGTTCTTC
TRBV10-1	-	TRBJ1-3	TRBD1	CASSSQGAGNTIYF	TGCGCCAGCAGTTCTCAGGGGGCGGGAAACACCATATATTTT
TRBV27	-	TRBJ2-1	TRBD2	CASSLFQGLAGFYNEQFF	TGTGCCAGCAGTTTATTTCAGGGACTAGCGGGATTTTATAATGAGCAGTTCTTC
TRBV19	-	TRBJ2-6	TRBD2	CASSILGGSGANVLTF	TGTGCCAGTAGTATACTGGGAGGGTCTGGGGCCAACGTCCTGACTTTC
TRBV14	once	TRBJ2-3	-	CASSQPSWVGGATTDTQYF	TGTGCCAGCAGCCAACCTTCCTGGGTCGGCGGGGCGACCACAGATACGCAGTATTTT
TRBV27	-	TRBJ1-6	-	CASSFRGSSPLHF	TGTGCCAGCAGTTTTCGGGGTTCCTCACCCCTCCACTTT
TRBV2	-	TRBJ1-5	-	CASRGAGAIDQPQHF	TGTGCCAGCAGGGGCGCAGGGGCCATCGATCAGCCCCAGCATTTT
TRBV6-5	-	TRBJ2-1	TRBD1	CASRGQGLSYNEQFF	TGTGCCAGCAGGGGACAGGGACTTTCCTACAATGAGCAGTTCTTC
TRBV7-9	-	TRBJ1-5	TRBD1	CASSLSGTGSQPQHF	TGTGCCAGCAGCCTGTCTGGGACAGGGAGTCAGCCCCAGCATTTT
TRBV10-3	once	TRBJ2-1	-	CAISGGLNNEQFF	TGTGCCATCAGTGGAGGACTCAACAATGAGCAGTTCTTC
TRBV4-1	-	TRBJ1-3	-	CASSQGPSSGNTIYF	TGCGCCAGCAGCCAAGGCCCGAGCTCTGGAAACACCATATATTTT
TRBV19	-	TRBJ1-5	TRBD1	CASSYRGNNQPQHF	TGTGCCAGTAGCTACAGGGGGAACAATCAGCCCCAGCATTTT
TRBV6-5	-	TRBJ2-7	-	CASDRTYEQYF	TGTGCCAGTGACAGAACCTACGAGCAGTACTTC
TRBV6-2/TRBV6-3	-	TRBJ1-5	TRBD1	CASSSPRTDRGQPQHF	TGTGCCAGCAGTTCCCCCAGGACGGACAGGGGTCAGCCCCAGCATTTT
TRBV7-2	-	TRBJ2-3	TRBD2	CASSFLGSRGSNVDTQYF	TGTGCCAGCAGCTTTTTAGGCTCGCGGGGGAGTAACGTAGATACGCAGTATTTT